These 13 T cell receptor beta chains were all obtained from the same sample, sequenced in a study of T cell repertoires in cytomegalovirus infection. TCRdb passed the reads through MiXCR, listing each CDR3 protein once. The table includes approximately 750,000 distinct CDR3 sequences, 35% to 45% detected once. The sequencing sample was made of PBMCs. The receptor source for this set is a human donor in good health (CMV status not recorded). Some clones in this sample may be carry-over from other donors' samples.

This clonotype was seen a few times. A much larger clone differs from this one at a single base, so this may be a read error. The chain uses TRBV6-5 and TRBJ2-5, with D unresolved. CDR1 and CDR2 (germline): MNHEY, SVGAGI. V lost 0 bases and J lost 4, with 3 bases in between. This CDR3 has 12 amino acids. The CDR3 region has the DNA TGTGCCAGCAGTTACTCGACAGAGACCCAGTACTTC. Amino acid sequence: CASSYSTETQYF.

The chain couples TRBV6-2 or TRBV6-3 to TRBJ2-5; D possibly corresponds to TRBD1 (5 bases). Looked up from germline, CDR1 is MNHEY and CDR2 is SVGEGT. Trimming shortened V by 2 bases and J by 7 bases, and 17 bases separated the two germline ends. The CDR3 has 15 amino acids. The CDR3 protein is CASSYNEQGLATQYF. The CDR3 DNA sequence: TGTGCCAGCAGTTACAATGAGCAGGGTTTGGCGACCCAGTACTTC.

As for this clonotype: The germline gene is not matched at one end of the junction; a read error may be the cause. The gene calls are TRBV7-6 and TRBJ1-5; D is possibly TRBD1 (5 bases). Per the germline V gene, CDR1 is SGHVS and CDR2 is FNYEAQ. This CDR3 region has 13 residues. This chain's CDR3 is CASSLGDNHPHHF. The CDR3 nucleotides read TGTGCTAGCAGCTTAGGGGATAATCATCCCCATCATTTT.

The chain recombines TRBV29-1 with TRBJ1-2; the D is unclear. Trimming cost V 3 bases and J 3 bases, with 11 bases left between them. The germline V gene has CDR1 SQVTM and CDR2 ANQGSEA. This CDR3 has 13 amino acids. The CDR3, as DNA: TGCAGCGTTGAGATCGGGGTATACTATGGCTACACCTTC. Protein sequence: CSVEIGVYYGYTF.

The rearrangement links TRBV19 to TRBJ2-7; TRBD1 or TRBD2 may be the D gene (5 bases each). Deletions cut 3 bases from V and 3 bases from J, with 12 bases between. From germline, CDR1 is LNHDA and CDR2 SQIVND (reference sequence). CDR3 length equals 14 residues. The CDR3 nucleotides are TGTGCCAGTAGTATGGGACCGAGATTCTACGAGCAGTACTTC. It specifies CASSMGPRFYEQYF.

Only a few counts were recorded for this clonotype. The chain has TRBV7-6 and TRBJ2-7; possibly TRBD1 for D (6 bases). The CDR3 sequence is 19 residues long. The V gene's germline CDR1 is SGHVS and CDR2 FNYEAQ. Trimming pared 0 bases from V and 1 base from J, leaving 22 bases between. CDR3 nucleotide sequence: TGTGCCAGCAGCTTAGCGGATTATTACGAGGGGGTGTTTTCCTACGAGCAGTACTTC. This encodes CASSLADYYEGVFSYEQYF.

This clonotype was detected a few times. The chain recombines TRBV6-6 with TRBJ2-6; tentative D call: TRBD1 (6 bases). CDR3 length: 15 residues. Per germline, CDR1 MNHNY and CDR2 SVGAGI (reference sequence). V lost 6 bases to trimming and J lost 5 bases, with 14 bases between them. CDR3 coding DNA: TGTGCCAGCAGGGCCCAGGGGTCATGGGCCAACGTCCTGACTTTC. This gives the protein CASRAQGSWANVLTF.

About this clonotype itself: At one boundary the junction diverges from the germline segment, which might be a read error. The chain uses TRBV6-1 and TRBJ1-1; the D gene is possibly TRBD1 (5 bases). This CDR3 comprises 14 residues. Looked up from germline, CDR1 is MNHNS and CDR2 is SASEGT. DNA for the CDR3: TGTGCCCGCAGTGAATGGGGGTCGGTCACTGAAGCTTTCTTT. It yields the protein CARSEWGSVTEAFF.

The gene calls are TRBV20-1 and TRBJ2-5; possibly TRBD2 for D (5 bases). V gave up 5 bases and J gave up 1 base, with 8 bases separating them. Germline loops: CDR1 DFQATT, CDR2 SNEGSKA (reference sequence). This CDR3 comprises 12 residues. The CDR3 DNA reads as TGCAGTGCTGAGGACTTCCAAGAGACCCAGTACTTC. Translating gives CSAEDFQETQYF.

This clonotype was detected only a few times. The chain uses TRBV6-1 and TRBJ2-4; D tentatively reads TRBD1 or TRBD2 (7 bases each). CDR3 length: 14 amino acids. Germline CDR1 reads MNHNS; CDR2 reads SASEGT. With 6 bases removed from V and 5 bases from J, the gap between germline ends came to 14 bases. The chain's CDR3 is CASRETGRENIQYF. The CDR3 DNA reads TGTGCCAGCAGGGAGACAGGGAGGGAAAACATTCAGTACTTC.

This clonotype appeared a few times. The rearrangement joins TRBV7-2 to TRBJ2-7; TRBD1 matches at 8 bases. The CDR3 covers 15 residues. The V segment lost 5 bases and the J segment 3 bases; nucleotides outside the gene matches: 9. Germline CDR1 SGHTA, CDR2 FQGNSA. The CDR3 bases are TGTGCCAGCAGCCCAGACAGGGGTGAGGGCTACGAGCAGTACTTC. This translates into CASSPDRGEGYEQYF. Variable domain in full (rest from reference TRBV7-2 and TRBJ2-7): GAGVSQSPSNKVTEKGKDVELRCDPISGHTALYWYRQSLGQGLEFLIYFQGNSAPDKSGLPSDRFSAERTGGSVSTLTIQRTQQEDSAVYLCASSPDRGEGYEQYFGPGTRLTVT.

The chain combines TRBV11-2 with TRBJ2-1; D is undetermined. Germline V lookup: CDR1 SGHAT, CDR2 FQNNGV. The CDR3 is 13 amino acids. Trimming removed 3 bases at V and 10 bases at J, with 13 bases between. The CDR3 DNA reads TGTGCCAGCAGCTTGGTTGCCAGGCCGGAGCAGTTCTTC. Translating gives CASSLVARPEQFF.

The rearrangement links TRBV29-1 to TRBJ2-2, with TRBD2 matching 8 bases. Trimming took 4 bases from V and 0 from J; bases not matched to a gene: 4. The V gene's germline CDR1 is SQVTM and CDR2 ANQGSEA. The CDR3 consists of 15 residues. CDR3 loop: CSVAASGSNTGELFF. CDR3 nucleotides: TGCAGCGTTGCGGCTAGCGGGTCGAACACCGGGGAGCTGTTTTTT.